These 31 T cell receptor beta chains were all obtained from the same sample, sequenced in a study of molecular identifiers for immune sequencing clone quantification. TCRdb re-called the PCR reads with MiXCR, one entry per CDR3 protein. The repertoire holds some 91,000 distinct CDR3 sequences, with about 24% as singletons. The sample comprised naive CD8+ T cells from blood, with Jurkat cell RNA spiked in. Noted subset: FACS-sorted CD8+CD4-CCR7+CD45RA+ naive T cells. These receptors came from a human donor in good health. Some libraries in this study had Jurkat cell RNA spiked in.

This clonotype was observed many times. V gene TRBV14 combines with J gene TRBJ2-7, with D uncertain. The CDR3 loop spans 14 amino acids. The germline V gene has CDR1 SGHDN and CDR2 FVKESK. Trimming took 0 bases from V and 3 from J, leaving 9 bases between them. The CDR3 DNA follows: TGTGCCAGCAGCCAAGAACAGAGTCGCTACGAGCAGTACTTC. Translation: CASSQEQSRYEQYF. Full variable domain (rest looked up from reference TRBV14 and TRBJ2-7): EAGVTQFPSHSVIEKGQTVTLRCDPISGHDNLYWYRRVMGKEIKFLLHFVKESKQDESGMPNNRFLAERTGGTYSTLKVQPAELEDSGVYFCASSQEQSRYEQYFGPGTRLTVT.

For this clonotype: An end of the junction does not agree with germline; a read error may underlie this. V usage is TRBV12-3 or TRBV12-4 and J usage is TRBJ2-7; D possibly corresponds to TRBD2 (5 bases). The CDR3 spans 14 residues. For the CDR3, the DNA is TGTGCCAGCAGGTTAGCGCTCAGGTCCTCCGAGCAGTACTTC. Translating gives CASRLALRSSEQYF.

This clonotype was observed a handful of times. The gene calls are TRBV9 and TRBJ2-7; possibly TRBD1 for D (5 bases). The CDR3 totals 14 residues. Looked up from germline, CDR1 is SGDLS and CDR2 is YYNGEE. V gave up 4 bases and J gave up 2 bases, with 13 bases separating them. DNA of the CDR3: TGTGCCAGCAGCCCCCGGTGGGGCGCCTACGAGCAGTACTTC. This sequence encodes CASSPRWGAYEQYF. Drawing the rest from reference TRBV9 and TRBJ2-7, the complete variable domain is DSGVTQTPKHLITATGQRVTLRCSPRSGDLSVYWYQQSLDQGLQFLIQYYNGEERAKGNILERFSAQQFPDLHSELNLSSLELGDSALYFCASSPRWGAYEQYFGPGTRLTVT.

Points on this clonotype: A clone one base away is much larger, so this may be a read error. The CDR3, as DNA: TGCAGTGCTGGGAAAGGGACAGGGGTTAATCAGCCCCAGCATTTT. Residues: CSAGKGTGVNQPQHF. The chain links TRBV20-1 to TRBJ1-5, with 10 bases aligning to TRBD1. V gave up 5 bases and J gave up 4 bases; unmatched junction bases: 8. Germline lookup yields CDR1 DFQATT and CDR2 SNEGSKA (reference sequence). This CDR3 spans 15 amino acids.

This clonotype was recorded many times. J is TRBJ2-2 and V is TRBV4-2; 11 positions agree with TRBD2. This CDR3 contains 17 residues. From germline, CDR1 is LGHNA and CDR2 YNFKEQ. V lost 0 bases to trimming and J lost 2 bases; unmatched junction nucleotides: 2. The CDR3: CASSQDLAGGNTGELFF. In DNA form, the CDR3 reads TGTGCCAGCAGCCAAGATCTAGCGGGAGGAAACACCGGGGAGCTGTTTTTT.

The sample holds a few counts of this clonotype. With a much larger clone just one base away, this may be a read error. V is TRBV28 and J is TRBJ2-7, with 7 bases identical to TRBD1. This CDR3 spans 14 amino acids. Germline V gene lookup returns CDR1 MDHEN and CDR2 SYDVKM. As DNA, the CDR3 is TGTGCCGGCAGTAACAGGGGATTCTCCTACGAGCAGTACTTC. This codes for CAGSNRGFSYEQYF.

Worth noting for this clonotype: A junction boundary mismatches the germline segment, possibly from a read error. The V and J genes are TRBV6-2 or TRBV6-3 and TRBJ2-2; 8 nucleotides line up with TRBD2. Germline V CDR1 and CDR2: MNHEY, SVGEGT. The CDR3 has 17 residues. The CDR3 nucleotides read TGTGCCAGCAGTCACTCACCGACTAGCGACAACCCCGGGGAGCTGTTTTTT. It encodes CASSHSPTSDNPGELFF.

The sample holds many counts of this clonotype. The V gene is TRBV5-1, the J gene TRBJ2-5; 8 bases match TRBD1. V gave up 5 bases and J gave up 2 bases; unmatched junction bases: 5. Germline assignment: CDR1 SGHRS and CDR2 YFSETQ. The CDR3 sequence is 14 residues long. The CDR3 loop is CASRTTGDQETQYF. The CDR3 DNA follows: TGCGCCAGCAGGACGACAGGGGATCAAGAGACCCAGTACTTC.

This clonotype was counted a few times. This chain links TRBV6-2 or TRBV6-3 with TRBJ1-3, with TRBD1 matching 8 bases. The germline CDR1 and CDR2 sequences are MNHEY and SVGEGT. This CDR3 is built from 18 residues. Trimming cost V 3 bases and J 2 bases; bases outside gene matches: 12. CDR3 residues: CASSYPGTGAVAGNTIYF. The CDR3 DNA reads as TGTGCCAGCAGTTATCCCGGGACAGGCGCGGTGGCTGGAAACACCATATATTTT.

Written as DNA, the CDR3 is TGTGCCAGCAGTTCCGACAAGCTGGCCTTCAAAAACATTCAGTTCTTC. It specifies CASSSDKLAFKNIQFF. The chain links TRBV6-2 or TRBV6-3 to TRBJ2-4; D unresolved. The J call is doubtful: the DNA matches TRBJ2-1 better. The CDR3 spans 16 residues. Germline V gives CDR1 MNHEY, CDR2 SVGEGT.

The table lists this clonotype with many counts. The chain combines TRBV5-1 with TRBJ2-5; TRBD2 is a possible D gene (7 bases). The germline V gene has CDR1 SGHRS and CDR2 YFSETQ. Trimming pared 4 bases from V and 4 bases from J, leaving 23 bases between. CDR3 length: 17 residues. The DNA of the CDR3 is TGCGCCAGCAGCACCCGAAGGGGGGGCGTTGAAGGAGAGACCCAGTACTTC. Protein sequence: CASSTRRGGVEGETQYF.

A remark on this clonotype: One junction end disagrees with the germline gene, perhaps due to a read error. This chain links TRBV28 with TRBJ1-4, with D possibly matching TRBD1 (5 bases). This CDR3 region has 13 residues. Germline CDR1 and CDR2: MDHEN and SYDVKM. CDR3 DNA: TGTGCCAGCGGACATTTTTCCAACGAAAGATTATTTTTC. This sequence encodes CASGHFSNERLFF.

The rearrangement uses TRBV29-1 and TRBJ1-2; TRBD1 is a possible D gene (5 bases). The CDR3 covers 12 residues. V was pared by 7 bases and J by 3 bases, with 12 bases between. Germline CDR1 reads SQVTM; CDR2 reads ANQGSEA. CDR3 sequence reads: CSARDGHYGYTF. For the CDR3, the DNA is TGCAGCGCCCGGGACGGCCACTATGGCTACACCTTC. Variable domain in full (rest from reference TRBV29-1 and TRBJ1-2): SAVISQKPSRDICQRGTSLTIQCQVDSQVTMMFWYRQQPGQSLTLIATANQGSEATYESGFVIDKFPISRPNLTFSTLTVSNMSPEDSSIYLCSARDGHYGYTFGSGTRLTVV.

At least ten counts were recorded for this clonotype. The chain uses TRBV13 and TRBJ2-3, with D hard to call. The CDR3 covers 12 residues. Germline V gene data show CDR1 as PRHDT and CDR2 as FYEKMQ (reference sequence). V was cut by 5 bases and J by 6 bases, with 9 bases left in between. DNA for the CDR3: TGTGCCAGCAGCCCGCCTCGGGATACGCAGTATTTT. Encoded protein: CASSPPRDTQYF.

Worth noting for this clonotype: One junction end disagrees with the germline gene, perhaps due to a read error. The chain's CDR3 is CGSRAPTSPTQYF. DNA of the CDR3: TGTGGCAGCAGAGCCCCTACTAGCCCCACGCAGTATTTT. The gene calls are TRBV6-2 or TRBV6-3 and TRBJ2-3, with a weak D call TRBD2 (6 bases). There are 13 residues in the CDR3. Germline CDR1 reads MNHEY; CDR2 reads SVGEGT.

For this clonotype: Just one base apart from a much larger clone, this may be a read error. The V gene is TRBV6-5, the J gene TRBJ2-7; D is undetermined. The CDR3 is made up of 14 amino acids. Germline loops: CDR1 MNHEY, CDR2 SVGAGI. Trimming left V 4 bases short and J 3 bases short, with 13 bases between. CDR3 sequence (DNA): TGTGCCAGCAGTTCAGACGTTCATGACTACGAGCAGTACTTC. Translated: CASSSDVHDYEQYF.

Note on this clonotype: With a much larger clone just one base away, this may be a read error. The rearrangement joins TRBV6-5 to TRBJ2-7, with TRBD2 matching 7 bases. CDR1 is MNHEY and CDR2 is SVGAGI in the germline V gene. CDR3 size: 16 residues. The DNA of the CDR3 is TGTGCCAGCAGTTACTCGGCTAGCGGTCTGTCCTACGTGCAGTACTTC. It specifies CASSYSASGLSYVQYF.

This clonotype turned up a few times. V is TRBV11-2 and J is TRBJ2-1; D possibly corresponds to TRBD2 (6 bases). Per germline, CDR1 SGHAT and CDR2 FQNNGV. Trimming removed 2 bases at V and 10 bases at J, with 15 bases between. The CDR3 consists of 14 residues. CDR3 loop: CASSLLQEGGEQFF. CDR3 sequence (DNA): TGTGCCAGCAGCTTACTACAGGAGGGCGGGGAGCAGTTCTTC.

To note about this clonotype: It may be a read error: a sequence one base away is much more abundant. The CDR3, as DNA: TGCAGTGCGGGGACATCAGCTAGCACAGATACGGAGTATTTT. Protein: CSAGTSASTDTEYF. The chain is built from TRBV20-1 and TRBJ2-3, with a tentative D call TRBD1 (6 bases). This CDR3 contains 14 residues. Germline CDR1 reads DFQATT; CDR2 reads SNEGSKA (reference sequence).

This clonotype was observed at least ten times. The V and J genes are TRBV19 and TRBJ1-2; D may be TRBD1 (6 bases). CDR1 and CDR2 (germline): LNHDA, SQIVND (reference sequence). The ends were cut back, 4 bases at V and 0 bases at J, with 18 bases in the middle. The CDR3 extends over 17 amino acids. In nucleotides, the CDR3 is TGTGCCAGTAGTAGACCACCGGACAGACCCGCTAACTATGGCTACACCTTC. As protein: CASSRPPDRPANYGYTF.

In this sample, this clonotype turned up many times. V usage is TRBV13 and J usage is TRBJ2-7; D perhaps matches TRBD1 (7 bases). The CDR3 covers 16 residues. The V end lost 0 bases, the J end lost 1 base, and 13 bases lay between the germline ends. CDR1 and CDR2 (germline): PRHDT, FYEKMQ (reference sequence). The CDR3 loop is CASSLGRQGGSYEQYF. The CDR3 DNA reads as TGTGCCAGCAGCTTAGGGCGGCAGGGGGGTTCCTACGAGCAGTACTTC.

Of note for this clonotype: A much larger clone sits a single nucleotide away, making a read error possible. The chain is built from TRBV27 and TRBJ1-5; unclear D gene. The germline CDR1 and CDR2 sequences are MNHEY and SMNVEV (reference sequence). The CDR3 is made up of 14 amino acids. CDR3 DNA: TGTGCCAGCAGCCCCGCTTATAGCAAACAGCCCCAGCATTTT. This gives the protein CASSPAYSKQPQHF.

There are many counts of this clonotype. The chain combines TRBV28 with TRBJ2-7; maybe TRBD2 (5 bases). The CDR3 has 18 residues. The germline V gene has CDR1 MDHEN and CDR2 SYDVKM. The germline V and J ends were trimmed by 6 bases and 3 bases, with 27 bases remaining between them. DNA of the CDR3: TGTGCCAGCAGCCCCGCGCCCGGGCAGGCCGGGGAAAACTACGAGCAGTACTTC. Its translation is CASSPAPGQAGENYEQYF.

The sample holds many counts of this clonotype. The V and J genes are TRBV28 and TRBJ2-7, with TRBD2 matching 8 bases. V shed 5 bases, J shed 4 bases, and the junction held 13 bases outside the gene matches. This CDR3 has 16 amino acids. Germline CDR1 reads MDHEN; CDR2 reads SYDVKM. CDR3 residues: CASSPTGREGGYEQYF. The CDR3 nucleotides read TGTGCCAGCAGTCCCACGGGTCGGGAGGGAGGGTACGAGCAGTACTTC.

The sample holds many counts of this clonotype. The V gene is TRBV11-2, the J gene TRBJ2-1; possibly TRBD1 or TRBD2 for D (5 bases each). V was pared by 2 bases and J by 7 bases, with 18 bases between. The CDR3 has 16 amino acids. Germline CDR1 is SGHAT and CDR2 is FQNNGV. The CDR3 sequence is CASSLSGAGIGNEQFF. CDR3 nucleotides: TGTGCCAGCAGCTTATCCGGGGCAGGGATCGGGAATGAGCAGTTCTTC.

This clonotype was counted at least ten times. V usage is TRBV12-5 and J usage is TRBJ2-7; perhaps TRBD1 as D (6 bases). The CDR3 covers 15 residues. Per germline, CDR1 LGHNT and CDR2 FRNRAP. V dropped 2 bases and J dropped 3 bases, with 14 bases sitting between them. CDR3 residues: CASGLLVGGSYEQYF. DNA for the CDR3: TGTGCTAGTGGTTTGCTAGTAGGGGGTAGCTACGAGCAGTACTTC.

This clonotype occurred many times. The CDR3 DNA is TGTGCCAGCAGTTTTGGAATGGTAGCTTTCTTT. This encodes CASSFGMVAFF. The V and J genes are TRBV12-3 or TRBV12-4 and TRBJ1-1, with D uncertain. CDR3 length: 11 residues. V lost 3 bases, J lost 10 bases, and 9 bases lay in between.

Remarks on this clonotype: Sequence at one end of the junction differs from germline and may be a read error. The chain has TRBV6-5 and TRBJ2-7; 7 positions agree with TRBD2. Germline loops: CDR1 MNHEY, CDR2 SVGAGI. This CDR3 is built from 13 residues. CDR3 amino acids: CASSYSGAGEQSF. The DNA for the CDR3 is TGTGCCAGCAGTTACTCCGGGGCGGGGGAGCAGTCCTTC.

Remarks on this clonotype: A much bigger clone sits one base away, suggesting this may be a read error. The chain has TRBV30 and TRBJ2-1; TRBD1 agrees at 7 bases. Germline-derived CDR1 and CDR2 are GTSNPN and SVGIG (reference sequence). V was clipped by 5 bases and J by 5 bases; unmatched bases: 6. CDR3 size: 13 residues. CDR3 sequence (DNA): TGTGCCTGGGGTGCAGGGGGTAACAATGAGCAGTTCTTC. Protein: CAWGAGGNNEQFF.

This clonotype occurred many times. The rearrangement links TRBV30 to TRBJ2-5; D call uncertain. The CDR3 runs 13 residues. CDR1 and CDR2 (germline): GTSNPN, SVGIG (reference sequence). V was shortened by 6 bases and J by 4 bases, with 15 bases between the two germline ends. The CDR3 DNA follows: TGTGCCTGCGACCCTAAGAAAGGAGAGACCCAGTACTTC. It is translated as CACDPKKGETQYF.

Turning to this clonotype: A clone one base away is much larger, so this may be a read error. The chain recombines TRBV12-3 or TRBV12-4 with TRBJ2-2, with D perhaps TRBD1 (6 bases). The CDR3 spans 13 residues. The CDR3 bases are TGTGTCAGTCAGGGGCCCTACACCGGGGAGCTGTTTTTT. Translation: CVSQGPYTGELFF.